This T cell receptor (beta chain) comes out of a study of cytomegalovirus exposure and HLA in healthy donors. Study-level background: Among about 200 million T cells, an earlier analysis found roughly 100 million unique TCR beta sequences.

General study findings and limits: Reported performance of the classifier showed diagnosis of cytomegalovirus status with high specificity and sensitivity.

A multiplex PCR was run with 60 Vbeta primers and 13 Jbeta primers. Original handling: In a later analysis, about 9.9 million of 83 million or so unique beta chains occurred in at least two donors. Libraries were prepared by immunoSEQ multiplex PCR; TCRdb keeps only in-frame clonotypes and omits some of them. V and J calls and clone size are copied from that table; D and trimming were computed from the DNA. Here the sample spans about 55,000 clones, roughly three fifths being singletons. Germline V gives CDR1 SGHTA, CDR2 FQGNSA. V was trimmed by 4 bases and J by 3 bases, leaving 16 bases between them. The CDR3 totals 15 residues. The count of this clone is one. Its antigen is unknown. This donor's CMV serostatus went unrecorded.

The specimen sequenced was PBMCs. This TCR came from a human donor in good health. V gene TRBV7-2 combines with J gene TRBJ2-7; D perhaps matches TRBD1 (7 bases). The CDR3 loop reads CASSSRGDRYYEQYF. The CDR3 DNA reads as TGTGCCAGCAGCTCCAGGGGGGACCGCTACTACGAGCAGTACTTC.